This entry concerns a single TCR beta chain. The antigen remains undetermined. These data come from a study of CD8+CD57+ T cells in acquired aplastic anemia. Overall study: Sorted cells (CD4+ and CD8+) yielded DNA amounts that averaged about 2.9 ug.

Patients selected for sequencing had displayed CD8+CD57+ cell expansion by flow cytometry. All participating patients were living with severe acquired aplastic anemia. Investigators profiled TCR beta VDJ and CDR3 from genomic DNA template. TCRdb analysed the reads with MiXCR anew, one entry per CDR3 protein. The table includes over 150,000 distinct CDR3 sequences, 45% to 60% detected once. Study-level results: Researchers report that some 31 CD8+ CDR3 sequences appeared in both patients and controls. Controls did not differ significantly from patients in CD8+ Simpson's diversity.

V gave up 0 bases and J gave up 6 bases; unmatched junction bases: 14. In germline, CDR1 is MNHEY, CDR2 SVGAGI. This CDR3 contains 17 residues. Sequences were obtained from sorted CD4+, CD8+, or CD8+CD57+ T cells (not recorded which) from PBMCs. V is TRBV6-5 and J is TRBJ2-7; TRBD2 matches 7 bases. The origin of this receptor is a human donor with aplastic anemia. The CDR3 protein is CASSYSNSGGRRAEQYF. Here the CDR3 DNA reads TGTGCCAGCAGTTACTCGAATTCGGGCGGGAGAAGGGCCGAGCAGTACTTC.